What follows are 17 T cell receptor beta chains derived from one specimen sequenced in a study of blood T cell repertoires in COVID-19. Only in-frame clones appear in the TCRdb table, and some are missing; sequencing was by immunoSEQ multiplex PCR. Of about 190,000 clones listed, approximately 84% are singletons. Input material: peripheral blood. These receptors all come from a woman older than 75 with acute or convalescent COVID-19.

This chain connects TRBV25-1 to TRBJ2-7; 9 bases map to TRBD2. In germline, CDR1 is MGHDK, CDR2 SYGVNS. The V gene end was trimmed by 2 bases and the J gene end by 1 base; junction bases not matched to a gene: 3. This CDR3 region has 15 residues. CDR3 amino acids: CASSEAGGPSYEQYF. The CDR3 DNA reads TGTGCCAGCAGTGAAGCGGGAGGGCCTTCCTACGAGCAGTACTTC.

The CDR3 region is CAWSQQGNQPQHF. The CDR3 DNA sequence: TGTGCCTGGAGTCAACAGGGAAATCAGCCCCAGCATTTT. This chain connects TRBV30 to TRBJ1-5, with D perhaps matching TRBD1 (6 bases). This CDR3 is built from 13 residues. V was pared by 2 bases and J by 4 bases, with 9 bases between. Germline V CDR1 and CDR2: GTSNPN, SVGIG (reference sequence).

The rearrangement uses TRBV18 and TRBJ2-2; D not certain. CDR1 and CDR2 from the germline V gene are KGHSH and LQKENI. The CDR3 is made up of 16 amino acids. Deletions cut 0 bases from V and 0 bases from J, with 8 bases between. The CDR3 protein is CASSPPAPSNTGELFF. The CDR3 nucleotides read TGTGCCAGCTCACCACCGGCACCTTCGAACACCGGGGAGCTGTTTTTT.

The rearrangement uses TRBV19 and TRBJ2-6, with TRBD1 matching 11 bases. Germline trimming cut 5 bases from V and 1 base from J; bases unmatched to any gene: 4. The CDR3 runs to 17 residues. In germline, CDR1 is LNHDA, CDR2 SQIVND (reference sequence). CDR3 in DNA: TGTGCCAGTAGTCGAGGACAGGGGGCATCTGGGGCCAACGTCCTGACTTTC. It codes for CASSRGQGASGANVLTF.

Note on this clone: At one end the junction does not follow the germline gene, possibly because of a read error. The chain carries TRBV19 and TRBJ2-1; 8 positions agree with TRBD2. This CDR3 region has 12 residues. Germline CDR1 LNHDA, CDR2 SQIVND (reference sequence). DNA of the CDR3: TGTGCCAGTACCCCTAGCGGGCTACCTCTAGTCTTC. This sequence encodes CASTPSGLPLVF.

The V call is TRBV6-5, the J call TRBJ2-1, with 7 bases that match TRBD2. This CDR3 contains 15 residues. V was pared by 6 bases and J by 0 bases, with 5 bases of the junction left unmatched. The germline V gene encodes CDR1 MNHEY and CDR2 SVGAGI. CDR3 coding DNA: TGTGCCAGCAGGATACTAGCGAGCTCCTACAATGAGCAGTTCTTC. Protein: CASRILASSYNEQFF.

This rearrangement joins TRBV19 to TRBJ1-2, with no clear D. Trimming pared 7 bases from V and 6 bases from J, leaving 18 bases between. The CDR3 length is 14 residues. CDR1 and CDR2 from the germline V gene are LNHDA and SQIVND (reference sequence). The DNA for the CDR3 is TGTGCCAGTAATTCACCCGGGAACTTCGATGGCTACACCTTC. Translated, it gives CASNSPGNFDGYTF.

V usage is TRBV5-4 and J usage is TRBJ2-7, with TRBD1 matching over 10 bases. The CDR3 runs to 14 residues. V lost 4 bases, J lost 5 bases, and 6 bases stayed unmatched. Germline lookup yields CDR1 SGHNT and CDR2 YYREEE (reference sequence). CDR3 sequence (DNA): TGTGCCAGCAGCCCACGGGACAGGGGACACGAGCAGTACTTC. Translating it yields CASSPRDRGHEQYF.

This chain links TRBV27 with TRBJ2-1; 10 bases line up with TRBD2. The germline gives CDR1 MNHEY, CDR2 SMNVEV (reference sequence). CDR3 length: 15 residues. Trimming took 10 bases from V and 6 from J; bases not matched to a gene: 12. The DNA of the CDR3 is TGTGCCATCTCGAGGGGAACTAGCGGGGCCAATGAGCAGTTCTTC. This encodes CAISRGTSGANEQFF.

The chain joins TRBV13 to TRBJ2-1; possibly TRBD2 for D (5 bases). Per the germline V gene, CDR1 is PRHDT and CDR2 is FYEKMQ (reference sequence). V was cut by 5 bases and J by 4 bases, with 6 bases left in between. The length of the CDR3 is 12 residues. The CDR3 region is CASSRLYNEQFF. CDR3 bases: TGTGCCAGCAGCCGACTATACAATGAGCAGTTCTTC.

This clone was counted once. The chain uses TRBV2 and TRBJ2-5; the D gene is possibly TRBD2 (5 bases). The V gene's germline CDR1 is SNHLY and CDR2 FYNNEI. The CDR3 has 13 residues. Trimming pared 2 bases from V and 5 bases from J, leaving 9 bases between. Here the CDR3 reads CASSEIPGETQYF. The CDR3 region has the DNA TGTGCCAGCAGTGAAATCCCGGGGGAGACCCAGTACTTC.

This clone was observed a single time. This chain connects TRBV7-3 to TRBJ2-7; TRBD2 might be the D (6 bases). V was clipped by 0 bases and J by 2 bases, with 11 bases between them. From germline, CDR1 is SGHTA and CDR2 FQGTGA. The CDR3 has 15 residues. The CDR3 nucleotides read TGTGCCAGCAGCTTAACCCCGGGAGAGACCTACGAGCAGTACTTC. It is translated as CASSLTPGETYEQYF.

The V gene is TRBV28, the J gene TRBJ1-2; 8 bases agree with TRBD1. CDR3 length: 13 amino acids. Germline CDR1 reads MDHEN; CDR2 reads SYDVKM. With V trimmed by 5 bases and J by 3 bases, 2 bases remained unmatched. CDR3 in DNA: TGTGCCAGCAGTACAGGGGGTTACTATGGCTACACCTTC. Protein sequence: CASSTGGYYGYTF.

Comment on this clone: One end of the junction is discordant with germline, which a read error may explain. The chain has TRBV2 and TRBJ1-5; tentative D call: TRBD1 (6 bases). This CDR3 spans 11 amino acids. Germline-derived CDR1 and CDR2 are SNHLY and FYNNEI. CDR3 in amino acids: CASRRDGDNYF. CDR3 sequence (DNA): TGTGCCAGCAGACGCGACGGGGACAATTATTTT.

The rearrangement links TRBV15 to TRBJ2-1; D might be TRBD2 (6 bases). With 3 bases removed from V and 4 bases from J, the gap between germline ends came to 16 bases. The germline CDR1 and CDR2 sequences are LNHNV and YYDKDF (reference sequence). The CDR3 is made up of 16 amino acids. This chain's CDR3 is CATSSEIAVSYNEQFF. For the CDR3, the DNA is TGTGCCACCAGCAGCGAGATAGCGGTTTCTTACAATGAGCAGTTCTTC.

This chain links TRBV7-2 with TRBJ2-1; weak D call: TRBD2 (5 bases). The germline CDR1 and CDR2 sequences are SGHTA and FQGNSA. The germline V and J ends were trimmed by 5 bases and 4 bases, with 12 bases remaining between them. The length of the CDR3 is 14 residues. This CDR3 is CASSLLAAYNEQFF. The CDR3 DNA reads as TGTGCCAGCAGCCTTCTAGCCGCTTACAATGAGCAGTTCTTC.

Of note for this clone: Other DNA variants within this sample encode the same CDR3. CDR3 in amino acids: CASSFGTGYGYTF. For the CDR3, the DNA is TGCGCCAGCAGCTTTGGGACAGGCTATGGCTACACCTTC. The chain is built from TRBV5-1 and TRBJ1-2; TRBD1 aligns across 8 bases. This CDR3 is built from 13 residues. Germline loops: CDR1 SGHRS, CDR2 YFSETQ. V was pared by 2 bases and J by 4 bases, with 1 base of the junction left unmatched.